The 10 T cell receptor beta chains below come from one sample, sequenced in a study of shared clonotypes between healthy human individuals. As defined, naive CD8 cells were CD45RO-negative and positively selected for CCR7, with terminally differentiated effector memory CD45RA+ cells excluded. Method: immunoSEQ multiplex PCR; TCRdb's copy keeps in-frame clones and lacks some. Here the sample spans roughly 770,000 clones, about 97% being singletons. The sequenced sample was naive CD8+ T cells sorted from blood. These receptors came from a man aged 25-40 years in good health.

The chain uses TRBV13 and TRBJ2-7; the D gene could be TRBD1 or TRBD2 (6 bases each). Germline CDR1 reads PRHDT; CDR2 reads FYEKMQ (reference sequence). V gave up 5 bases and J gave up 5 bases, with 16 bases separating them. This CDR3 contains 14 residues. This CDR3 reads CASSPWGAGDEQYF. DNA for the CDR3: TGTGCCAGCAGCCCCTGGGGGGCAGGTGACGAGCAGTACTTC.

This clone was picked up one time. V gene TRBV11-3 combines with J gene TRBJ2-1; TRBD2 aligns across 12 bases. The CDR3 contains 17 residues. The V gene end was trimmed by 6 bases and the J gene end by 3 bases; junction bases not matched to a gene: 9. Germline V gene data show CDR1 as SGHNT and CDR2 as YENEEA. The CDR3 nucleotides are TGTGCCAGCAGTCATAGAAGGGGACTAGCGGGCTACAATGAGCAGTTCTTC. It codes for CASSHRRGLAGYNEQFF.

The V and J genes are TRBV7-6 and TRBJ2-7; 10 bases line up with TRBD2. With V trimmed by 6 bases and J by 7 bases, 6 bases remained unmatched. CDR1 is SGHVS, CDR2 FNYEAQ, per germline. CDR3 length equals 13 residues. DNA of the CDR3: TGTGCCAGCAGTCTAGCGGGAGCGGGGGAGCAGTACTTC. It is translated as CASSLAGAGEQYF.

This clone was recorded only once. The rearrangement joins TRBV7-9 to TRBJ2-5, with 10 bases that match TRBD1. With 5 bases clipped from V and 4 bases from J, the junction kept 10 bases outside the gene matches. This CDR3 contains 16 residues. CDR1 and CDR2 (germline): SEHNR, FQNEAQ (reference sequence). CDR3 coding DNA: TGTGCCAGCAGCCCCCCGGACAGGGGGGTGGCAGAGACCCAGTACTTC. Protein sequence: CASSPPDRGVAETQYF.

The chain couples TRBV4-1 to TRBJ2-2; D perhaps matches TRBD2 (6 bases). The CDR3 has 17 amino acids. V gave up 1 base and J gave up 0 bases, with 12 bases separating them. The germline gives CDR1 MGHRA, CDR2 YSYEKL. CDR3 sequence reads: CASSQGVAVTNTGELFF. The CDR3 region has the DNA TGCGCCAGCAGCCAAGGCGTAGCGGTTACGAACACCGGGGAGCTGTTTTTT.

The chain combines TRBV7-6 with TRBJ1-1; D unresolved. There are 12 residues in the CDR3. CDR1 is SGHVS and CDR2 is FNYEAQ in the germline V gene. V gave up 5 bases and J gave up 7 bases, with 11 bases separating them. The CDR3 DNA is TGTGCCAGCAGCCTCTCTTTAGATGAAGCTTTCTTT. Translating it yields CASSLSLDEAFF.

This CDR3 reads CASSLFHSNTDTQYF. DNA of the CDR3: TGTGCCAGCAGCTTATTTCACTCAAACACAGATACGCAGTATTTT. The rearrangement uses TRBV7-8 and TRBJ2-3; D is ambiguous. The germline CDR1 and CDR2 sequences are SGHVS and FQNEAQ. Deletions cut 2 bases from V and 2 bases from J, with 11 bases between. This CDR3 spans 15 amino acids.

CDR3 sequence reads: CASSLVAGGDTGELFF. DNA for the CDR3: TGTGCCAGCAGCTTAGTAGCGGGAGGAGACACCGGGGAGCTGTTTTTT. The rearrangement uses TRBV7-9 and TRBJ2-2, with 10 nucleotides matching TRBD2. CDR1 SEHNR and CDR2 FQNEAQ come from the germline V gene (reference sequence). The CDR3 has 16 amino acids. Trimming removed 1 base from V and 3 bases from J; junction bases left unmatched: 2. Looking up the rest from reference TRBV7-9 and TRBJ2-2 gives the full variable domain: DTGVSQNPRHKITKRGQNVTFRCDPISEHNRLYWYRQTLGQGPEFLTYFQNEAQLEKSRLLSDRFSAERPKGSFSTLEIQRTEQGDSAMYLCASSLVAGGDTGELFFGEGSRLTVL.

J is TRBJ2-3 and V is TRBV27; D is tentatively TRBD1 or TRBD2 (5 bases each). This CDR3 spans 15 amino acids. The germline V and J ends were trimmed by 3 bases and 0 bases, with 10 bases remaining between them. Germline V gene sequence: CDR1 MNHEY, CDR2 SMNVEV (reference sequence). The chain's CDR3 is CASSFVGDSTDTQYF. The DNA for the CDR3 is TGTGCCAGCAGTTTTGTGGGGGATAGCACAGATACGCAGTATTTT.

The chain combines TRBV4-2 with TRBJ1-2, with D tentatively TRBD1 (5 bases). Germline-derived CDR1 and CDR2 are LGHNA and YNFKEQ. V was pared by 3 bases and J by 5 bases, with 7 bases between. The CDR3 length is 12 residues. CDR3 region: CASSQRGYGYTF. DNA for the CDR3: TGTGCCAGCAGCCAGCGGGGGTATGGCTACACCTTC.